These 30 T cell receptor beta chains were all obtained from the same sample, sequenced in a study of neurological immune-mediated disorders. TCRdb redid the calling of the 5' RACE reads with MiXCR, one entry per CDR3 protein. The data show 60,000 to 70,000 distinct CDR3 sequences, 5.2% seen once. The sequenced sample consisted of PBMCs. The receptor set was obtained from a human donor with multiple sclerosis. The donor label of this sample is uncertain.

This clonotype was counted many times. CDR3 sequence: CASSWAPNTEAFF. Here the CDR3 DNA reads TGTGCCAGCAGCTGGGCCCCGAACACTGAAGCTTTCTTT. This chain joins TRBV7-9 and TRBJ1-1; D is unresolved. With 4 bases removed from V and 1 base from J, the gap between germline ends came to 7 bases. This CDR3 is 13 amino acids long. Germline lookup yields CDR1 SEHNR and CDR2 FQNEAQ (reference sequence).

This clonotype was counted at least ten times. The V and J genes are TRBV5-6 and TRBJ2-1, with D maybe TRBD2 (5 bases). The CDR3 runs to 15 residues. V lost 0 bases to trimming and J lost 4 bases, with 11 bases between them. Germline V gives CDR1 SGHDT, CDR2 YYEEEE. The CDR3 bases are TGTGCCAGCAGCTTGGCCGGGATGACTTACAATGAGCAGTTCTTC. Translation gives CASSLAGMTYNEQFF.

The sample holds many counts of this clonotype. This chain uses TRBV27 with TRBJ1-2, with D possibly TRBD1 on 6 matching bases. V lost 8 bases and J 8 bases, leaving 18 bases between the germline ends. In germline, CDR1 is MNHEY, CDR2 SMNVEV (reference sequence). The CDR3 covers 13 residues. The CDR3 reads CASSGLGAGGYTF. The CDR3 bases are TGTGCCAGCTCGGGTCTGGGGGCGGGGGGCTACACCTTC.

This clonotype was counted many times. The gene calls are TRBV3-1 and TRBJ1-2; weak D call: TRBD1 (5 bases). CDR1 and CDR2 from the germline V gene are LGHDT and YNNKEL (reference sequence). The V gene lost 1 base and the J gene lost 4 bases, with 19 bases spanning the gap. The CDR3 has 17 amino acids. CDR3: CASSQAGVASGLYGYTF. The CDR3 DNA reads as TGTGCCAGCAGCCAAGCTGGTGTCGCTTCAGGGCTCTATGGCTACACCTTC. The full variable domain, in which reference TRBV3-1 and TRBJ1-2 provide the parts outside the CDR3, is DTAVSQTPKYLVTQMGNDKSIKCEQNLGHDTMYWYKQDSKKFLKIMFSYNNKELIINETVPNRFSPKSPDKAHLNLHINSLELGDSAVYFCASSQAGVASGLYGYTFGSGTRLTVV.

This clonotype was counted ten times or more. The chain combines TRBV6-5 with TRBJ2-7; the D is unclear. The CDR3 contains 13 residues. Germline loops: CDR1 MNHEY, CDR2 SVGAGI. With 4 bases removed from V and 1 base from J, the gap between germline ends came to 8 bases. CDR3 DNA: TGTGCCAGCAGTTCTGCCTCATCCTACGAGCAGTACTTC. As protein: CASSSASSYEQYF.

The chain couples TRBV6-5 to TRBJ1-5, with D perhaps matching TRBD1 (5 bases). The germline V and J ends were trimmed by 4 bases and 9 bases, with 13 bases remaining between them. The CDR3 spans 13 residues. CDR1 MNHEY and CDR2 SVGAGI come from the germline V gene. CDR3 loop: CASSSGTARPQHF. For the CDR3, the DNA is TGTGCCAGCAGTTCCGGGACTGCCCGGCCCCAGCATTTT.

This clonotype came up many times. The CDR3 loop reads CASSLNPTNYGYTF. The CDR3 bases are TGTGCCAGCAGTTTGAACCCGACGAACTATGGCTACACCTTC. V gene TRBV12-3 or TRBV12-4 combines with J gene TRBJ1-2; unclear D gene. The V gene lost 3 bases and the J gene lost 2 bases, with 10 bases spanning the gap. The CDR3 runs to 14 residues.

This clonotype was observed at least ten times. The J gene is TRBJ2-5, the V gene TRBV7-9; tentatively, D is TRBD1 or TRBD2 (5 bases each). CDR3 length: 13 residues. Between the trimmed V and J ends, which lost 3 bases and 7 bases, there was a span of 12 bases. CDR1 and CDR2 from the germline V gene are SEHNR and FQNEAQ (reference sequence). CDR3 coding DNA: TGTGCCAGCAGCTTCGGGACCTCCGGGACCCAGTACTTC. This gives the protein CASSFGTSGTQYF.

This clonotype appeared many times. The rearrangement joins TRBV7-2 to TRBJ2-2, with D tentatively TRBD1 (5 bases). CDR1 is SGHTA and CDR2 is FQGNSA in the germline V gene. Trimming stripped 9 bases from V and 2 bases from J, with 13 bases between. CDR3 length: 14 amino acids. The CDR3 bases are TGTGCCAGAACGGGCAGGGCCAACACCGGGGAGCTGTTTTTT. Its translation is CARTGRANTGELFF.

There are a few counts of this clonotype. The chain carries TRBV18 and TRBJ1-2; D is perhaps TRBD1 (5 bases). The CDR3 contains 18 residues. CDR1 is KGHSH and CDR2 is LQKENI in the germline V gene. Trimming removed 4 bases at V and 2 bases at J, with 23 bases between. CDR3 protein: CASSLNRDPETRNYGYTF. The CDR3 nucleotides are TGTGCCAGCTCACTTAACCGGGACCCCGAGACGAGAAACTATGGCTACACCTTC.

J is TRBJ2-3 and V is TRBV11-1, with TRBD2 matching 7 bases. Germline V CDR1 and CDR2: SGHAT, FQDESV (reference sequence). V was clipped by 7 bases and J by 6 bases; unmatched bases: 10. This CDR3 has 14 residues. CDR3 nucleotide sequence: TGTGCCAGCAACGCGGGAGTCATAAGGGATACGCAGTATTTT. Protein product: CASNAGVIRDTQYF.

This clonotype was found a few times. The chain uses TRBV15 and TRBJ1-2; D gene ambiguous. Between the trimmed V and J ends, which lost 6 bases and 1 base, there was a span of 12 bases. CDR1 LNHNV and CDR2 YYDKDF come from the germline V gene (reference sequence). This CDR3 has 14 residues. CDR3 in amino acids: CATSNTLLNYGYTF. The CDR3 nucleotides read TGTGCCACCAGTAACACCTTACTTAACTATGGCTACACCTTC.

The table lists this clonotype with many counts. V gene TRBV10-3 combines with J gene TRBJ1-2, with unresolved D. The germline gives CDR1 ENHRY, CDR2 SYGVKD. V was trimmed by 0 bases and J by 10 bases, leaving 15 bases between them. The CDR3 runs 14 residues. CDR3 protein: CAISESERAKAYTF. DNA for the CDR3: TGTGCCATCAGTGAGTCGGAGAGGGCAAAAGCCTACACCTTC.

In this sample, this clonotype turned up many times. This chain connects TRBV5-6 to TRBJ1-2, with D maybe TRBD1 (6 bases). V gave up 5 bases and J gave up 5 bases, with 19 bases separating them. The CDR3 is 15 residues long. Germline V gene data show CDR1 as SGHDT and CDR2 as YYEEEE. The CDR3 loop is CASSLWGGARYGYTF. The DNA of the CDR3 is TGTGCCAGCAGTCTATGGGGGGGCGCCCGGTATGGCTACACCTTC.

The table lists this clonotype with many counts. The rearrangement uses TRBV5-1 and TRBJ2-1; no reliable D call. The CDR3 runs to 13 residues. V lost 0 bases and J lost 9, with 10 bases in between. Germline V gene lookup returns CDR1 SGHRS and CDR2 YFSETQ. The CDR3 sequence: CASSLGGVSEQFF. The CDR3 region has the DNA TGCGCCAGCAGCTTGGGTGGGGTGAGTGAGCAGTTCTTC.

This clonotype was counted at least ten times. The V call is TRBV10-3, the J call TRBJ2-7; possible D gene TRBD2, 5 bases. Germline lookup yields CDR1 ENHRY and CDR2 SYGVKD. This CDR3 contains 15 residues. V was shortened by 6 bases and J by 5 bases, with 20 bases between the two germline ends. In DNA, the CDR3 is TGTGCCATCAGGGACCCGGGATCCTTCGAGAACGAGCAGTACTTC. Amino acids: CAIRDPGSFENEQYF.

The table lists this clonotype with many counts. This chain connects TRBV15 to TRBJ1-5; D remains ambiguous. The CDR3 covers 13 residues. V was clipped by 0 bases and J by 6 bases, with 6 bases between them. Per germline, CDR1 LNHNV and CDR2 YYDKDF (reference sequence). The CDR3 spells CATSRELSQPQHF. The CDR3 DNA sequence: TGTGCCACCAGCAGAGAACTCAGTCAGCCCCAGCATTTT. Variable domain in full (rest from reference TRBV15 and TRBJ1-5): DAMVIQNPRYQVTQFGKPVTLSCSQTLNHNVMYWYQQKSSQAPKLLFHYYDKDFNNEADTPDNFQSRRPNTSFCFLDIRSPGLGDTAMYLCATSRELSQPQHFGDGTRLSIL.

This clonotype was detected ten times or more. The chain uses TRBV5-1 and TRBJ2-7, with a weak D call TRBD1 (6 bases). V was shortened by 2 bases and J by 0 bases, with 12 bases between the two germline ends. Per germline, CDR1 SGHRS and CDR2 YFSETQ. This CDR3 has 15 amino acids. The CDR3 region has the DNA TGCGCCAGCAGCTTAGGGGGAACAAGCTCCTACGAGCAGTACTTC. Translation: CASSLGGTSSYEQYF.

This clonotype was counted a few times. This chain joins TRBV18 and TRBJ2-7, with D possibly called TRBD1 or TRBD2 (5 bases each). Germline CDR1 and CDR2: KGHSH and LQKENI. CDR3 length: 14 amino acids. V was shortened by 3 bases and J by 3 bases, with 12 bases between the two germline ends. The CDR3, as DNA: TGTGCCAGCTCACCCCAGGGAGTCCACTACGAGCAGTACTTC. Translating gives CASSPQGVHYEQYF.

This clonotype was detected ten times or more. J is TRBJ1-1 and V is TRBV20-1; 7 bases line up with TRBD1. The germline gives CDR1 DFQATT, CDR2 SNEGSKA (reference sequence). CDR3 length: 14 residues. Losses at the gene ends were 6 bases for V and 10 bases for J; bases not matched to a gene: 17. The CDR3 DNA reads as TGCAGTGCCTCCCCGCCAGGGGGTTTGCGTGGAGCTTTCTTT. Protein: CSASPPGGLRGAFF.

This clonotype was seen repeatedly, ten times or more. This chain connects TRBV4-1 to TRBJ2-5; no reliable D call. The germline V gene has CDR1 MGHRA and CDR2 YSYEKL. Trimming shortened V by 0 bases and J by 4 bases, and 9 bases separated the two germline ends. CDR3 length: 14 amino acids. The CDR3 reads CASSQEARPETQYF. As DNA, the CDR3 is TGCGCCAGCAGCCAAGAGGCCAGACCAGAGACCCAGTACTTC.

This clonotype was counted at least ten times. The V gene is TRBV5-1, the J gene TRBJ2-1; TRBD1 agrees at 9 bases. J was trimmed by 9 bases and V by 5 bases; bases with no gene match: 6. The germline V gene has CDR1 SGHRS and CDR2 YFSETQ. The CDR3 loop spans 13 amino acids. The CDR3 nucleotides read TGCGCCAGCAGACAGGGGGCGGTCGGTGAGCAGTTCTTC. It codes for CASRQGAVGEQFF. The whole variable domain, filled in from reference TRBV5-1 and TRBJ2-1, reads KAGVTQTPRYLIKTRGQQVTLSCSPISGHRSVSWYQQTPGQGLQFLFEYFSETQRNKGNFPGRFSGRQFSNSRSEMNVSTLELGDSALYLCASRQGAVGEQFFGPGTRLTVL.

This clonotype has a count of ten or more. The CDR3 DNA sequence: TGCGCCAGCAGCTTGGTGCAGCGGGGAGATTACGAGCAGTACTTC. This encodes CASSLVQRGDYEQYF. The chain has TRBV5-1 and TRBJ2-7, with 7 nucleotides matching TRBD2. This CDR3 spans 15 amino acids. After removal of 0 bases from V and 4 bases from J, the junction contained 7 bases not matched to a gene. Germline V CDR1 and CDR2: SGHRS, YFSETQ.

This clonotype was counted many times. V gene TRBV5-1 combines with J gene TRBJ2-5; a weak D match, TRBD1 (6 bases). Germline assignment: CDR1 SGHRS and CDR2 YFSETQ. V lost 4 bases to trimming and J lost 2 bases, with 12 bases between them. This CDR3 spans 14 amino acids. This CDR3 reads CASSTDRRQETQYF. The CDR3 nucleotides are TGCGCCAGCAGCACAGACAGGCGGCAAGAGACCCAGTACTTC.

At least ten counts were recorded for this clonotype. The CDR3 is CASSPSTAFNEKLFF. The CDR3 DNA is TGTGCCAGCTCACCCTCGACAGCGTTTAATGAAAAACTGTTTTTT. This sequence joins TRBV18 and TRBJ1-4, with D perhaps TRBD1 (5 bases). CDR1 KGHSH and CDR2 LQKENI come from the germline V gene. This CDR3 has 15 residues. V lost 3 bases to trimming and J lost 4 bases, with 12 bases between them.

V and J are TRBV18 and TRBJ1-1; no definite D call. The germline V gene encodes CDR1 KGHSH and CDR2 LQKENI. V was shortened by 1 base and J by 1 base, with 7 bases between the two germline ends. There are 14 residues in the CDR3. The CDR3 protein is CASSPHRGNTEAFF. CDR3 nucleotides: TGTGCCAGCTCACCACATAGAGGGAACACTGAAGCTTTCTTT.

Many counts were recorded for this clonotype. This CDR3 is CATSEAGEETQYF. CDR3 coding DNA: TGTGCCACCAGTGAAGCGGGGGAAGAGACCCAGTACTTC. This chain uses TRBV24-1 with TRBJ2-5; 8 bases agree with TRBD2. CDR3 length: 13 residues. The V segment lost 4 bases and the J segment 3 bases; nucleotides outside the gene matches: 0. Germline CDR1 reads KGHDR; CDR2 reads SFDVKD.

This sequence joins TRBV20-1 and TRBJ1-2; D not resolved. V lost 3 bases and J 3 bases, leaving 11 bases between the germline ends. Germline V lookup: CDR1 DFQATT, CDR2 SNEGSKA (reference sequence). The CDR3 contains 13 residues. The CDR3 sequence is CSARSTIDYGYTF. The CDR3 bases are TGCAGTGCTAGGTCGACTATTGACTATGGCTACACCTTC.

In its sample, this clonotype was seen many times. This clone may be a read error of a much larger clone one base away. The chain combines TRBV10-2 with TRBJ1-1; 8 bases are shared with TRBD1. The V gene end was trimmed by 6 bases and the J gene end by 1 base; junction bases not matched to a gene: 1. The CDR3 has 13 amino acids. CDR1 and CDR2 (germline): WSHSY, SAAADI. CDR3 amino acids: CASSDRGNTEAFF. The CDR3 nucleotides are TGCGCCAGCAGCGACAGGGGGAACACTGAAGCTTTCTTT.

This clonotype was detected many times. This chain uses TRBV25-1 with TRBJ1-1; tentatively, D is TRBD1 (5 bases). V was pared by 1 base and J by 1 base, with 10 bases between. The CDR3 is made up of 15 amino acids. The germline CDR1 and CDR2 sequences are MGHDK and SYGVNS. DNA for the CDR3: TGTGCCAGCAGTGAATCGGGCAGGGCGAACACTGAAGCTTTCTTT. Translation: CASSESGRANTEAFF.